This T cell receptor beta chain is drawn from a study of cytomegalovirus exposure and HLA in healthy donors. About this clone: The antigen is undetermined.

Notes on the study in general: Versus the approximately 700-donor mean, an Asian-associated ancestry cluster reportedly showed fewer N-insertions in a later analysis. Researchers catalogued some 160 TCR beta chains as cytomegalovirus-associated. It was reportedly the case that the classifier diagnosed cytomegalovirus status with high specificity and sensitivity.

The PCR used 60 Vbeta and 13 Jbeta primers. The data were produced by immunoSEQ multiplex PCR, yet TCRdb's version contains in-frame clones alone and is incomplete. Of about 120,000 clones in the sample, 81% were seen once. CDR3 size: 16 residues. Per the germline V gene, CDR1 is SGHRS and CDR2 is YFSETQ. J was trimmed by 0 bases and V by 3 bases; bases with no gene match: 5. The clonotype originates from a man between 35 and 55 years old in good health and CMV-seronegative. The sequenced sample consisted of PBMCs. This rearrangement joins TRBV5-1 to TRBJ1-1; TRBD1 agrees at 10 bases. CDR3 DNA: TGCGCCAGCAGCTGGAGGGGGACAGGGGTGAACACTGAAGCTTTCTTT. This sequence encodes CASSWRGTGVNTEAFF.